The clone carrying this T cell receptor (beta chain) came up many times. Its antigen is still unknown. Those patients picked for sequencing had displayed CD8+CD57+ cell expansion on flow cytometry. This specimen belongs to a study of CD8+CD57+ T cells in acquired aplastic anemia. Germline lookup yields CDR1 SGHTA and CDR2 FQGTGA. This CDR3 spans 14 amino acids. V shed 5 bases and J shed 4 bases, with 12 bases lying between them. TCR beta VDJ and CDR3 were profiled, and genomic DNA was the template. TCRdb redid the calling of the reads with MiXCR, one entry per CDR3 protein. The repertoire consists of around 150,000 distinct CDR3 sequences, with about 45% occurring once and the leading ten covering around 3%. Notes on the study in general: Overlapping CD8+ CDR3 repertoires of patients and controls contained some 30 shared sequences.

This TCR was sampled from a human donor with aplastic anemia. V and J are TRBV7-3 and TRBJ2-1; D not certain. The sample was sorted CD4+, CD8+, or CD8+CD57+ T cells (not recorded which) from PBMCs. The CDR3: CASSGLGSYNEQFF. The CDR3 DNA sequence: TGTGCCAGCAGCGGGTTAGGTTCGTACAATGAGCAGTTCTTC.